This entry describes one T cell receptor delta chain. TCRdb fed the reads into CATT to redo clone calling. The table shows around 11,000 delta-chain clones, with over 8% occurring only once. The record originates from a study of gamma-delta chains in newborns, infants, children. At the level of the study: Microbial exposure reportedly drives polyclonal innate γδ T cell expansion after birth.

The receptor comes from a child who was a newborn, infant or young child, either healthy, febrile or measles-vaccinated (not recorded which). Material: blood.

CDR3 in amino acids: CACDHLPMGDTADKLIF. The CDR3 nucleotides are TGTGCCTGTGACCACCTACCTATGGGGGATACGGCCGATAAACTCATCTTT. The V and J genes are TRDV2 and TRDJ1; 11 bases map to TRDD3. CDR1 GEAIGNYY and CDR2 EKD come from the germline V gene. The V and J ends lost 3 bases and 3 bases, in that order; junction bases with no gene match: 11. The CDR3 is 17 amino acids.